This entry describes one TCR beta chain. A single record per CDR3 protein comes from TCRdb applying MiXCR to the 5' RACE reads. The sample includes hundreds of thousands of distinct CDR3 sequences, around 12% seen only once; the top ten take 3.2%. The data belong to a study of T cells after yellow fever vaccination. V lost 2 bases to trimming and J lost 0 bases, with 14 bases between them. The V gene's germline CDR1 is SEHNR and CDR2 FQNEAQ (reference sequence). This CDR3 is built from 18 residues. This receptor was identified in a man aged 18 to 35 who received the YFV17D yellow fever vaccine. Sequences were derived from CD4+ T cells sorted from PBMCs, sampled 15 days after the yellow fever booster vaccination. The V and J genes are TRBV7-9 and TRBJ2-6, with a possible D match to TRBD1 (5 bases). This chain's CDR3 is CASSLSTTVPSGANVLTF. CDR3 nucleotide sequence: TGTGCCAGCAGCTTATCGACGACAGTCCCCTCTGGGGCCAACGTCCTGACTTTC.